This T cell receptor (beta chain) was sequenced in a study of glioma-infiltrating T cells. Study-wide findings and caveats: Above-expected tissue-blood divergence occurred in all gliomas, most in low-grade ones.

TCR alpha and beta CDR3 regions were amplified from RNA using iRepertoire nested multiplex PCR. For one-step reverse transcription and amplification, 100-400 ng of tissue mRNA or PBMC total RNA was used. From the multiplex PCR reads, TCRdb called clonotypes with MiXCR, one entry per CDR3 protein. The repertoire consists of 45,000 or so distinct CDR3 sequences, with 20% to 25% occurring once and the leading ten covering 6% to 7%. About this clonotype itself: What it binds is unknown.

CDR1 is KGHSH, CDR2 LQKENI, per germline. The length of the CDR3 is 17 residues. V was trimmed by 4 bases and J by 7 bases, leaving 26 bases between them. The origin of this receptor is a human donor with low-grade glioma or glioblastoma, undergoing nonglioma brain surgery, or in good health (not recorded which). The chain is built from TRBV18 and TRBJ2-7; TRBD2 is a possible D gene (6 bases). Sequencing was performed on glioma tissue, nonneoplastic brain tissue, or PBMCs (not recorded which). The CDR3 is CASSLLSGTGDMNEQYF. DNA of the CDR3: TGTGCCAGCTCACTTCTCTCCGGGACGGGGGATATGAATGAGCAGTACTTC.